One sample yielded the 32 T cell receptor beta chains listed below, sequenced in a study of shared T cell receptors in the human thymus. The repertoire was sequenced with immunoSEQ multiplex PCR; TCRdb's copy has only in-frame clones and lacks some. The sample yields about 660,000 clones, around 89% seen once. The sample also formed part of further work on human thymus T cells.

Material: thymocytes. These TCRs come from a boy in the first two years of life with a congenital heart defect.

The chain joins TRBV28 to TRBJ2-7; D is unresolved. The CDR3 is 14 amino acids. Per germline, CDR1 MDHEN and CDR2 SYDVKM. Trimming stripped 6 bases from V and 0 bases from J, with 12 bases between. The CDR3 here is CASRFDKSSYEQYF. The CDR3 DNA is TGTGCCAGCAGATTTGACAAGAGCTCCTACGAGCAGTACTTC.

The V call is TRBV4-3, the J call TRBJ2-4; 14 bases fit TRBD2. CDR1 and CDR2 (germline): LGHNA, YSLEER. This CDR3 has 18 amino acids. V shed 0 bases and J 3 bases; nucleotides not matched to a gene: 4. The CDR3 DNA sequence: TGCGCCAGCAGCCAAGACTTGGGACTAGCGGGGGACAAAAACATTCAGTACTTC. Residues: CASSQDLGLAGDKNIQYF.

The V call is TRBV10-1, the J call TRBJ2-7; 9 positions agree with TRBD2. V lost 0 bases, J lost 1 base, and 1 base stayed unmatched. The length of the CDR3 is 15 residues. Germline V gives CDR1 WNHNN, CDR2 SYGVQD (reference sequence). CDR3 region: CASSESLAGSYEQYF. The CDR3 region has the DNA TGCGCCAGCAGTGAGTCCCTAGCGGGGTCCTACGAGCAGTACTTC.

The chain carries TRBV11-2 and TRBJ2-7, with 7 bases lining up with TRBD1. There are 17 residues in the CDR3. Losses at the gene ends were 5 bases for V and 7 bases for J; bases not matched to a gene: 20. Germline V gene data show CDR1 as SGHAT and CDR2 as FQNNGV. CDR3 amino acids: CASSPKRPRTGDGEQYF. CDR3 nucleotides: TGTGCCAGCAGCCCAAAAAGGCCGCGGACAGGCGATGGGGAGCAGTACTTC.

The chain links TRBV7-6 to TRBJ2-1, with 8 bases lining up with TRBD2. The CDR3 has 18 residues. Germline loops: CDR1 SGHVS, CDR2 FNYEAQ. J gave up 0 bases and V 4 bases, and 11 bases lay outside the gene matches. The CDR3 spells CASSSPGLEGSSYNEQFF. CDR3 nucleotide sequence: TGTGCCAGCAGCTCACCGGGACTAGAGGGCAGCTCCTACAATGAGCAGTTCTTC.

CDR3 nucleotides: TGTGCCAGCAGCTTGGGGTGGACCCAGGGTAATGAGCAGTTCTTC. Protein sequence: CASSLGWTQGNEQFF. The chain employs TRBV5-6 and TRBJ2-1, with a tentative D call TRBD1 (5 bases). The CDR3 sequence is 15 residues long. The V gene's germline CDR1 is SGHDT and CDR2 YYEEEE. Trimming left V 0 bases short and J 7 bases short, with 14 bases between. Full variable domain (outside the CDR3, taken from reference TRBV5-6 and TRBJ2-1): DAGVTQSPTHLIKTRGQQVTLRCSPKSGHDTVSWYQQALGQGPQFIFQYYEEEERQRGNFPDRFSGHQFPNYSSELNVNALLLGDSALYLCASSLGWTQGNEQFFGPGTRLTVL.

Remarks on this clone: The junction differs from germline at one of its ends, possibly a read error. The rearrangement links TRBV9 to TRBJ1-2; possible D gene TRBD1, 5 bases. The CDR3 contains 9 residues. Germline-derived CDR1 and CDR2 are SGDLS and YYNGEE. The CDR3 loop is CASSPRQLF. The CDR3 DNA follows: TGTGCCAGCAGCCCCAGACAGCTCTTC.

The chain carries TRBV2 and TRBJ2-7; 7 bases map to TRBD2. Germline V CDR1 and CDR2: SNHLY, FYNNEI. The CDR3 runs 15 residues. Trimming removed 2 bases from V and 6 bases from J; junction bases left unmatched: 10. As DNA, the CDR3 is TGTGCCAGCAGTGAATGGGACTACCCTCCTAGCGAGCAGTACTTC. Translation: CASSEWDYPPSEQYF.

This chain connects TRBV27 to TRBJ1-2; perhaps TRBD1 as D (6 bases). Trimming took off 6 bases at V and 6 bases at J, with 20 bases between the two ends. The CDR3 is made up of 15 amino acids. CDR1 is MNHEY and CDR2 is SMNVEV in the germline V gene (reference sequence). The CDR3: CASSPTSRGSHGYTF. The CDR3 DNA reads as TGTGCCAGCAGCCCTACGTCTAGGGGGTCCCATGGCTACACCTTC.

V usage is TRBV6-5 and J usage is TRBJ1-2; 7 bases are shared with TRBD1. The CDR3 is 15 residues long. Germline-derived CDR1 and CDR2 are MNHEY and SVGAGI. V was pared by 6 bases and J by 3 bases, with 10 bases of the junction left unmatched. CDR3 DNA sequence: TGTGCCAGCAGCTACAGATCCGGGACAGACTATGGCTACACCTTC. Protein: CASSYRSGTDYGYTF.

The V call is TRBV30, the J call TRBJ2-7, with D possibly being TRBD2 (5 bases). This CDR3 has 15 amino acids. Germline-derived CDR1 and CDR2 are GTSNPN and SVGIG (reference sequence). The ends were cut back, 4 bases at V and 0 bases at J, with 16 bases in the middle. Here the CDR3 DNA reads TGTGCCTGGATTCCGCAAAAGGGAGTCTCCTACGAGCAGTACTTC. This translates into CAWIPQKGVSYEQYF. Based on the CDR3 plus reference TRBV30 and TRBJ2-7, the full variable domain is SQTIHQWPATLVQPVGSPLSLECTVEGTSNPNLYWYRQAAGRGLQLLFYSVGIGQISSEVPQNLSASRPQDRQFILSSKKLLLSDSGFYLCAWIPQKGVSYEQYFGPGTRLTVT.

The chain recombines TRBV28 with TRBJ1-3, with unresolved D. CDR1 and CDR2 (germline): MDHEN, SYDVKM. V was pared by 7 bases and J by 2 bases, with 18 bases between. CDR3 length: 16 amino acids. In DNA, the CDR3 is TGTGCCAGCACCACGCCCCGCGGCACTCCTGGAAACACCATATATTTT. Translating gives CASTTPRGTPGNTIYF. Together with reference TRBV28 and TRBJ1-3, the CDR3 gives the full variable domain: DVKVTQSSRYLVKRTGEKVFLECVQDMDHENMFWYRQDPGLGLRLIYFSYDVKMKEKGDIPEGYSVSREKKERFSLILESASTNQTSMYLCASTTPRGTPGNTIYFGEGSWLTVV.

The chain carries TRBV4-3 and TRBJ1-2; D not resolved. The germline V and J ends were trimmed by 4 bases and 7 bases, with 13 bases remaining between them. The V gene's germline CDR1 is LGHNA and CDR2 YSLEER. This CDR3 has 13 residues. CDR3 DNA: TGCGCCAGCAGCCTCGGCTCTGAGGGTGGCTACACCTTC. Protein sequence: CASSLGSEGGYTF.

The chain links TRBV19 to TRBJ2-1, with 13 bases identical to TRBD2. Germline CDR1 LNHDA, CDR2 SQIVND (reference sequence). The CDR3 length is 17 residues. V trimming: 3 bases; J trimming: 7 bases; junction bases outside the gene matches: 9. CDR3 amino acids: CASSMTQLAGGRNEQFF. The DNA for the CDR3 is TGTGCCAGTAGTATGACCCAACTAGCGGGAGGGAGGAATGAGCAGTTCTTC.

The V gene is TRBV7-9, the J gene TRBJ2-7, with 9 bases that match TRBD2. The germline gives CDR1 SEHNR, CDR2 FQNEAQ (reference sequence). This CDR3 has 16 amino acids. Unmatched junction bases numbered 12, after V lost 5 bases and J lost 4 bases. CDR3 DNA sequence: TGTGCCAGCAGCCTGTCGGTGGCGGGAGGGCGGTACGAGCAGTACTTC. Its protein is CASSLSVAGGRYEQYF.

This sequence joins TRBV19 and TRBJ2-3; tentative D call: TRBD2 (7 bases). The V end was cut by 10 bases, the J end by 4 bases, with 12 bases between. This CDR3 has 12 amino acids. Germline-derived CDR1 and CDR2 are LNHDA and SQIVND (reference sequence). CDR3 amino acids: CATRGGADTQYF. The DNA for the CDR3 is TGTGCCACAAGGGGGGGGGCAGATACGCAGTATTTT.

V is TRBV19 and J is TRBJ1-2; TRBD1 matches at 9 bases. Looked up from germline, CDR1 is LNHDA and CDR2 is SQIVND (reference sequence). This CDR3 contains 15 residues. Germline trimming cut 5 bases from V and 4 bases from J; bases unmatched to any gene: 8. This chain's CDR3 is CASSHPPGQGYGYTF. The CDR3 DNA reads TGTGCCAGTAGTCATCCCCCGGGACAGGGCTATGGCTACACCTTC.

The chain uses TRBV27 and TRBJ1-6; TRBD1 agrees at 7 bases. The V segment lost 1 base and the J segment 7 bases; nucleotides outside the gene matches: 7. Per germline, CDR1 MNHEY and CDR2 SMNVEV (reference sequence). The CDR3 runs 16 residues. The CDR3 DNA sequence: TGTGCCAGCAGTTTATTCGGACAGGACTTCAATTCACCCCTCCACTTT. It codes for CASSLFGQDFNSPLHF.

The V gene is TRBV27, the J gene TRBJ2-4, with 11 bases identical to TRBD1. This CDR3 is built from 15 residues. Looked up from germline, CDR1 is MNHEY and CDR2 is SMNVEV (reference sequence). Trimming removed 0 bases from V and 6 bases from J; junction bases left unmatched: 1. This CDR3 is CASSLSGTGGNIQYF. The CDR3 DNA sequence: TGTGCCAGCAGTTTATCGGGGACAGGGGGAAACATTCAGTACTTC.

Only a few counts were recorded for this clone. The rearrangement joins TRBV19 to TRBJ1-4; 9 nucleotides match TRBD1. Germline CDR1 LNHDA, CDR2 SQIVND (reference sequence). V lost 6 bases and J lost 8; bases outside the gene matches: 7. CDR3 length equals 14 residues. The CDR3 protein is CASREQGAEEKLFF. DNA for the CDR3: TGTGCCAGTAGGGAACAGGGGGCTGAAGAAAAACTGTTTTTT.

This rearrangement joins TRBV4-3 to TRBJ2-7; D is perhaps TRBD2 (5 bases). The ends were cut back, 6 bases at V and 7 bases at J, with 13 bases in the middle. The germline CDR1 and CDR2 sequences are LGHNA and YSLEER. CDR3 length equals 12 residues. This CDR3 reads CASRRCRGEQYF. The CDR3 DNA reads TGCGCCAGCAGACGATGTCGGGGTGAGCAGTACTTC.

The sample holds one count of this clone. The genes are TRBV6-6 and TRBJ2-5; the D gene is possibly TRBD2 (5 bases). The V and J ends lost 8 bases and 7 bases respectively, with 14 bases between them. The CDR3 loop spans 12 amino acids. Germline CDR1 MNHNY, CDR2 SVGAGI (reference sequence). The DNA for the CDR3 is TGTGCCAGCTCACCCGGGGTGGGGACCCAGTACTTC. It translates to CASSPGVGTQYF.

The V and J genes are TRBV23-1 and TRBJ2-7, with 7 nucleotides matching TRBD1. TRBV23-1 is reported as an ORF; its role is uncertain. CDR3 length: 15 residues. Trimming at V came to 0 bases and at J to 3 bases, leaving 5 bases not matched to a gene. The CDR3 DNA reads TGCGCCAGCAGTCAATCGGGGCAGGGGGACTACGAGCAGTACTTC. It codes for CASSQSGQGDYEQYF.

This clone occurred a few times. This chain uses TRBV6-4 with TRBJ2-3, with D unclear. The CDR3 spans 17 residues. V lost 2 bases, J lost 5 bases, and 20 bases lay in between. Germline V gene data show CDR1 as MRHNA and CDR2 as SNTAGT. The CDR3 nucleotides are TGTGCCAGCAGTGACGCCAATGGCCCCCCTTCCCGAGATACGCAGTATTTT. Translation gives CASSDANGPPSRDTQYF.

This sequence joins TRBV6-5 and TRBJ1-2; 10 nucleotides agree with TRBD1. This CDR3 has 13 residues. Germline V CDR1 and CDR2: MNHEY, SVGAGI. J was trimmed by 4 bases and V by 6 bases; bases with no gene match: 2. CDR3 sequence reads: CASRGQGTYGYTF. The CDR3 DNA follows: TGTGCCAGCAGGGGACAGGGGACCTATGGCTACACCTTC.

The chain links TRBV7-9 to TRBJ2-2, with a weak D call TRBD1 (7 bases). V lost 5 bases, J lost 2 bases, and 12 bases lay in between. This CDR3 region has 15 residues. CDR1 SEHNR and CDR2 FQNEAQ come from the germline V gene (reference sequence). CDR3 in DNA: TGTGCCAGCAGCGCGGGACAGCCTAACACCGGGGAGCTGTTTTTT. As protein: CASSAGQPNTGELFF.

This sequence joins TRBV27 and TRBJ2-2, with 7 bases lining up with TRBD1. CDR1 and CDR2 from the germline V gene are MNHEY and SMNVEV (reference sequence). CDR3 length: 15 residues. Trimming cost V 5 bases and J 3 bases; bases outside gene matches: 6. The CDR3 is CASSESGTDTGELFF. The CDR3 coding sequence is TGTGCCAGCAGTGAGTCCGGGACAGACACCGGGGAGCTGTTTTTT.

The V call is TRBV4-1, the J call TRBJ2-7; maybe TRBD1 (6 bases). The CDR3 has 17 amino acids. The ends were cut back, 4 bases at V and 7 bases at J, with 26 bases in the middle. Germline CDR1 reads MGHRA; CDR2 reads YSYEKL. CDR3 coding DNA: TGCGCCAGCAGCCCTACACAAAAGCCCAGGGGTAGAAAGGAGCAGTACTTC. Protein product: CASSPTQKPRGRKEQYF.

CDR3 in DNA: TGTGCCAGCAGTTTTCCTAGCGGGAGGACCCAAGAGACCCAGTACTTC. This codes for CASSFPSGRTQETQYF. The rearrangement uses TRBV28 and TRBJ2-5; 11 bases fit TRBD2. Trimming cost V 3 bases and J 1 base; bases outside gene matches: 4. CDR1 is MDHEN, CDR2 SYDVKM, per germline. The CDR3 has 16 amino acids.

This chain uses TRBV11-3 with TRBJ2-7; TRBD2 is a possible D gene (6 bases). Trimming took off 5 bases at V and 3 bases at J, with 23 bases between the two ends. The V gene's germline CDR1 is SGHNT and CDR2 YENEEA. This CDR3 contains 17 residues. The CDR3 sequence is CASSANRRGDGDYEQYF. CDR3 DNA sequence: TGTGCCAGCAGCGCGAACCGGAGGGGTGACGGTGACTACGAGCAGTACTTC.

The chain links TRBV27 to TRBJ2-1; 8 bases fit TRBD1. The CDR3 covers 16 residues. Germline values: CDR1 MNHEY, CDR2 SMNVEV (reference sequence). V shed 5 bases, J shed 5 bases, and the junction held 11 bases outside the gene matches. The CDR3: CASSILPGQENNEQFF. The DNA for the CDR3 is TGTGCCAGCAGTATCCTTCCGGGACAGGAAAACAATGAGCAGTTCTTC.

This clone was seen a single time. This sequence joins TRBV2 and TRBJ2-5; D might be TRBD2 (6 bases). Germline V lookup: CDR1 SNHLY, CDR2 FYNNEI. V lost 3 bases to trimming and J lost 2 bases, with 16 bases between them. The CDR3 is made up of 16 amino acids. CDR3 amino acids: CASSDAQRAEQETQYF. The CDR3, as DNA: TGTGCCAGCAGTGATGCCCAGCGGGCGGAACAAGAGACCCAGTACTTC.